Given below is one TCR beta chain in context. Its antigen is unidentified. This sample is drawn from a study of T cell repertoires in cytomegalovirus infection. Regarding the study as a whole: Totalled public TCR beta family frequency picked out people who carried CMV plus the relevant HLA.

TCRdb reprocessed the reads with MiXCR, giving one entry per CDR3 protein. The top ten hold over 45% of the sample, which has about 570,000 distinct CDR3 sequences, almost 40% seen once. Germline V gene sequence: CDR1 MGHRA, CDR2 YSYEKL. Trimming removed 1 base at V and 9 bases at J, with 4 bases between. The length of the CDR3 is 11 residues. The TCR originated in a human donor in good health (CMV status not recorded). Some clones in this sample may be carry-over from other donors' samples. The chain employs TRBV4-1 and TRBJ2-1; D not certain. The material sequenced was cultured PBMCs, taken from culture after CMV antigen stimulation. CDR3 region: CASSQGREQFF. The CDR3, as DNA: TGCGCCAGCAGCCAAGGACGTGAGCAGTTCTTC.